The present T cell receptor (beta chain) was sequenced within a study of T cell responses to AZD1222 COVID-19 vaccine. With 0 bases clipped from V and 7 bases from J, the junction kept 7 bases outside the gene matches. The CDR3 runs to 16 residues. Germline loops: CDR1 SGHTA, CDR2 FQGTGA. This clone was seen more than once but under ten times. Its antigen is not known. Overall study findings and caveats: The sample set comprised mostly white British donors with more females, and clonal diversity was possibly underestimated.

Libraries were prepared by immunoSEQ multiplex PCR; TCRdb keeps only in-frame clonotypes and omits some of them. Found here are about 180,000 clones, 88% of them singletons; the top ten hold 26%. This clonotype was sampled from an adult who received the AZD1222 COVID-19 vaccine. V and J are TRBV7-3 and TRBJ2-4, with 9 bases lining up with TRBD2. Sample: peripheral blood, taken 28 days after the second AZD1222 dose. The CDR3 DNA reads TGTGCCAGCAGCTTAACGCCGACTAGCGGCTTGAACATTCAGTACTTC. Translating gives CASSLTPTSGLNIQYF.